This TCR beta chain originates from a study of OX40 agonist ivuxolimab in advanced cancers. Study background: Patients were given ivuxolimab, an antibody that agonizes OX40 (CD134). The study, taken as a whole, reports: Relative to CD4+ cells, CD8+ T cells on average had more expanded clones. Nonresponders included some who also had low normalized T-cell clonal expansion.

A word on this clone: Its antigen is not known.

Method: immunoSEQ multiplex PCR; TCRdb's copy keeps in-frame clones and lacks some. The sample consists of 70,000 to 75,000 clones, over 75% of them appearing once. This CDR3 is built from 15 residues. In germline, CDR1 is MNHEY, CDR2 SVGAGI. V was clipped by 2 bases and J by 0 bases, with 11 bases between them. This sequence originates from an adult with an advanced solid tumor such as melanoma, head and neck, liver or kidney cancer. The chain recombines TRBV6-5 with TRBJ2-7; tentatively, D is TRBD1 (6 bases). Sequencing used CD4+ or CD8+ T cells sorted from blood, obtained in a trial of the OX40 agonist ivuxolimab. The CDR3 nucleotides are TGTGCCAGCAGTTACCAGACAGGCCTCTCCTACGAGCAGTACTTC. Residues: CASSYQTGLSYEQYF.